The T cell receptor (beta chain) described here comes from a study of breast tumors, draining lymph nodes, adjacent tissues. Study-level results: Findings are consistent with lymph node origin and intratumoral expansion of most tumor T cells. Tumors had less TCR diversity than lymph nodes, more than nontumor tissue.

Samples came from axillary lymph nodes draining the breast cancer. Germline V gene lookup returns CDR1 MNHEY and CDR2 SVGAGI. The CDR3 is 15 residues long. V shed 6 bases and J 2 bases; nucleotides not matched to a gene: 7. MiXCR was run by TCRdb on the multiplex PCR reads, yielding one entry per CDR3 protein. The data contain approximately 100,000 distinct CDR3 sequences, 21% of them seen just once; the ten biggest clones take up around 1.2%. On this clonotype: Its matching antigen is unknown. A single base separates this from a much larger clone, so it may be a read error.

The clonotype comes from a female donor with breast cancer. Some clones in this sample may be carry-over from other donors' samples. What was sequenced was axillary lymph node tissue. This chain connects TRBV6-5 to TRBJ1-5, with TRBD1 identical over 7 bases. The CDR3 DNA sequence: TGTGCCAGCAGACGACAGGGCGGTGGCAATCAGCCCCAGCATTTT. As protein: CASRRQGGGNQPQHF.